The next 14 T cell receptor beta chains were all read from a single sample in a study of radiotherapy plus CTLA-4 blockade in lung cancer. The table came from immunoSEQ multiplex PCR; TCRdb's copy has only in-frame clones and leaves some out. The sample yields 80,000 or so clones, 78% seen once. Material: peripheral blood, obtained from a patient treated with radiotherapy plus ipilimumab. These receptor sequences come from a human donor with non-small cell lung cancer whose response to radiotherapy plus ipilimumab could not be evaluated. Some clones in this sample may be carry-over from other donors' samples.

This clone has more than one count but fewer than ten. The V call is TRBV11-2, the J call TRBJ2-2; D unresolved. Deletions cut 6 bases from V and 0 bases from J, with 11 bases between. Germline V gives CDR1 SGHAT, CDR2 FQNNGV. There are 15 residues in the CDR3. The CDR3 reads CASRYTYSNTGELFF. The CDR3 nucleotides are TGTGCCAGCAGATATACTTACTCGAACACCGGGGAGCTGTTTTTT.

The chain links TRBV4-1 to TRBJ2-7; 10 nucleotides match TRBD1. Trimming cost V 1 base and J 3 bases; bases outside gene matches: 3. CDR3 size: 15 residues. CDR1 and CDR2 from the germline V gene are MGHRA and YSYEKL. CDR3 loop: CASSQGWTGGYEQYF. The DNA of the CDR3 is TGCGCCAGCAGCCAAGGATGGACAGGGGGCTACGAGCAGTACTTC.

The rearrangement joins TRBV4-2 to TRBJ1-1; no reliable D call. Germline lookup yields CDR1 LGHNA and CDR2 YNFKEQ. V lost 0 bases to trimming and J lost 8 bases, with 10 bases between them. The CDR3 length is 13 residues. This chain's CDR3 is CASSQDWEMEAFF. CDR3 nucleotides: TGTGCCAGCAGCCAAGATTGGGAGATGGAAGCTTTCTTT.

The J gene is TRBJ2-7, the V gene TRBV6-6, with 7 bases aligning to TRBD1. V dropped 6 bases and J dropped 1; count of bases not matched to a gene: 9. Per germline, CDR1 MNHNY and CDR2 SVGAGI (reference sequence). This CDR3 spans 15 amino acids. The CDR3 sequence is CASRDTTGVSYEQYF. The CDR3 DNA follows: TGTGCCAGCAGGGACACTACAGGGGTGTCCTACGAGCAGTACTTC.

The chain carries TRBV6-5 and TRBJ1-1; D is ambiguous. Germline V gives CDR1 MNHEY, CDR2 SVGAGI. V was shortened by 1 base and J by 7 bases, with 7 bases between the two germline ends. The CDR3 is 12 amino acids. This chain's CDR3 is CASSYYGGEAFF. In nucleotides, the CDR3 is TGTGCCAGCAGTTACTATGGCGGTGAAGCTTTCTTT.

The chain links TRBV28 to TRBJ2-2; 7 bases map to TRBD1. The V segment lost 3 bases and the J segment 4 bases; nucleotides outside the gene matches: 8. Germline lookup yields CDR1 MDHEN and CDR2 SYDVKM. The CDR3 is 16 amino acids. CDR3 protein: CASSFIGQAITGELFF. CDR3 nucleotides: TGTGCCAGCAGTTTCATTGGACAGGCGATCACCGGGGAGCTGTTTTTT. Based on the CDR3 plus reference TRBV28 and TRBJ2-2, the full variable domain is DVKVTQSSRYLVKRTGEKVFLECVQDMDHENMFWYRQDPGLGLRLIYFSYDVKMKEKGDIPEGYSVSREKKERFSLILESASTNQTSMYLCASSFIGQAITGELFFGEGSRLTVL.

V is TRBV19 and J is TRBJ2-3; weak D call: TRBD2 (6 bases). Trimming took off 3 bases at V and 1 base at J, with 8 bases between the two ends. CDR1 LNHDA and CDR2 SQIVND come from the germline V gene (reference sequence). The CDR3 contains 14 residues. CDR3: CASSIWGGTDTQYF. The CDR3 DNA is TGTGCCAGTAGTATCTGGGGGGGCACAGATACGCAGTATTTT. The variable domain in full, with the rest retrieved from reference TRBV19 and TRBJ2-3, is DGGITQSPKYLFRKEGQNVTLSCEQNLNHDAMYWYRQDPGQGLRLIYYSQIVNDFQKGDIAEGYSVSREKKESFPLTVTSAQKNPTAFYLCASSIWGGTDTQYFGPGTRLTVL.

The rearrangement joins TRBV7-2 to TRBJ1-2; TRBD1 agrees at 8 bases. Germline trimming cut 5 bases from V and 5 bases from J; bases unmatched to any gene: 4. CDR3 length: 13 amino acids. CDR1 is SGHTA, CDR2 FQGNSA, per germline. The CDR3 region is CASSTGQGYGYTF. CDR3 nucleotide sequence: TGTGCCAGCAGCACCGGACAGGGATATGGCTACACCTTC.

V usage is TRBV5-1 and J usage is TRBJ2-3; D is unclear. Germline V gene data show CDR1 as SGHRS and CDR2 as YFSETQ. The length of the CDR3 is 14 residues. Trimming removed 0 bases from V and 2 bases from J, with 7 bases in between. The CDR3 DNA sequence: TGCGCCAGCAGCTTGGACAGCTTCACAGATACGCAGTATTTT. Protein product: CASSLDSFTDTQYF.

The CDR3 is CASSLLSGNDEQYF. The CDR3 bases are TGTGCCAGCAGCTTACTCTCAGGGAACGACGAGCAGTACTTC. The V call is TRBV13, the J call TRBJ2-7; D may be TRBD1 (5 bases). Germline V gives CDR1 PRHDT, CDR2 FYEKMQ (reference sequence). The germline V and J ends were trimmed by 2 bases and 5 bases, with 13 bases remaining between them. The CDR3 totals 14 residues. The full variable domain, in which reference TRBV13 and TRBJ2-7 provide the parts outside the CDR3, is AAGVIQSPRHLIKEKRETATLKCYPIPRHDTVYWYQQGPGQDPQFLISFYEKMQSDKGSIPDRFSAQQFSDYHSELNMSSLELGDSALYFCASSLLSGNDEQYFGPGTRLTVT.

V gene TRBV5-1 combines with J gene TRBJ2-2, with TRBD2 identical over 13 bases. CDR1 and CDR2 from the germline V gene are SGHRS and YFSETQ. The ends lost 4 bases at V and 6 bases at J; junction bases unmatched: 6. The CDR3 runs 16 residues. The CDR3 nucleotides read TGCGCCAGCAGCCCCCAGGGACTAGCGGGGTCCGGGGAGCTGTTTTTT. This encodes CASSPQGLAGSGELFF.

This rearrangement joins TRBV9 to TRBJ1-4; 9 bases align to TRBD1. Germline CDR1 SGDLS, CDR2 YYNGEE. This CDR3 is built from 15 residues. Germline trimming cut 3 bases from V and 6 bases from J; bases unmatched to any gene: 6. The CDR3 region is CASSAGGTGYEKLFF. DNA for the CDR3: TGTGCCAGCAGCGCTGGGGGGACAGGGTATGAAAAACTGTTTTTT.

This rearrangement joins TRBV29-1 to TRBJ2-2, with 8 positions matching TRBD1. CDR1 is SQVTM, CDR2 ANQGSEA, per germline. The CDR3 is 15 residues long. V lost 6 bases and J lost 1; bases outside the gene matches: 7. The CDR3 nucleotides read TGCAGCGTCCGGACCGGGACAGGGAACACCGGGGAGCTGTTTTTT. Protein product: CSVRTGTGNTGELFF.

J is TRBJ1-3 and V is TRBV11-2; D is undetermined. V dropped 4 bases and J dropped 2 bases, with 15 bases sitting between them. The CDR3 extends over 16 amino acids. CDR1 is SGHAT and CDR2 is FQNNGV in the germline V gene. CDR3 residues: CASSSSSPGTGNTIYF. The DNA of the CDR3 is TGTGCCAGCAGCTCCTCCTCCCCGGGAACTGGAAACACCATATATTTT.